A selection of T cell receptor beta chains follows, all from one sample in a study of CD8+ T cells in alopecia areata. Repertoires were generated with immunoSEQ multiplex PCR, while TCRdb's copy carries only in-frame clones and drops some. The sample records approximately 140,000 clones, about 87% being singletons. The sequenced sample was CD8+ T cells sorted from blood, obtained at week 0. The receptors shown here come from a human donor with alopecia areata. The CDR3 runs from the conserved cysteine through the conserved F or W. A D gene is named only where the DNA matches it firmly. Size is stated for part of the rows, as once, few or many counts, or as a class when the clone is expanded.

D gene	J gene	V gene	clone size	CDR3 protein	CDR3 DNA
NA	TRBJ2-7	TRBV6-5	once	CASSYSPSYEQYF	TGTGCCAGCAGTTATTCACCCTCCTACGAGCAGTACTTC
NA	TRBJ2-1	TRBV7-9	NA	CASSLGTNNEQFF	TGTGCCAGCAGCTTAGGGACCAACAATGAGCAGTTCTTC
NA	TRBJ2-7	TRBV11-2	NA	CASSSTGGGMEQYF	TGTGCCAGCAGCTCGACAGGCGGGGGTATGGAGCAGTACTTC
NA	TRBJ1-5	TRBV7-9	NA	CASSLEGVGSNQPQHF	TGTGCCAGCAGCTTGGAAGGGGTTGGGAGCAATCAGCCCCAGCATTTT
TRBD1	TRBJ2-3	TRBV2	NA	CASTGTGDTDTQYF	TGTGCCAGCACCGGGACAGGGGACACAGATACGCAGTATTTT
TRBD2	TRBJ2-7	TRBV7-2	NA	CASSLYQRGFLYEQYF	TGTGCCAGCAGCTTATACCAGCGGGGTTTTCTCTACGAGCAGTACTTC
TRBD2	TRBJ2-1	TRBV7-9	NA	CASSLGLANNEQFF	TGTGCCAGCAGTCTTGGACTAGCGAACAATGAGCAGTTCTTC
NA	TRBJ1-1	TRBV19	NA	CASSREAMNTEAFF	TGTGCCAGTAGTCGGGAGGCGATGAACACTGAAGCTTTCTTT
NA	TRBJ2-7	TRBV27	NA	CAIHDGYEQYF	TGTGCCATCCACGACGGCTACGAGCAGTACTTC
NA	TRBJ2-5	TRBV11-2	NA	CASSLVRVRETQYF	TGTGCCAGCAGCTTAGTCAGGGTCCGAGAGACCCAGTACTTC
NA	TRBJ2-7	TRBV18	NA	CASSPQGNEQYF	TGTGCCAGCTCACCACAGGGTAACGAGCAGTACTTC
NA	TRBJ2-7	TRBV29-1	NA	CSAAPTDSEHEQYF	TGCAGCGCCGCTCCGACGGACTCCGAGCACGAGCAGTACTTC
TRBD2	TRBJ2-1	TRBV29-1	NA	CSVEGSPGLAFYNEQFF	TGCAGCGTTGAAGGGTCTCCGGGACTAGCGTTTTACAATGAGCAGTTCTTC
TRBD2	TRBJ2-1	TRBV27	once	CASSIAGDNEQFF	TGTGCCAGCAGTATAGCGGGAGACAATGAGCAGTTCTTC
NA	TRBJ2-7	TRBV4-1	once	CASSQGGYATYEQYF	TGCGCCAGCAGCCAAGGTGGCTACGCTACCTACGAGCAGTACTTC
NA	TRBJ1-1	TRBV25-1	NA	CASSANDREWTEAFF	TGTGCCAGCAGTGCGAACGACCGGGAGTGGACTGAAGCTTTCTTT
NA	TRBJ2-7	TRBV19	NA	CASSIAGAYEQYF	TGTGCCAGTAGTATCGCAGGAGCCTACGAGCAGTACTTC
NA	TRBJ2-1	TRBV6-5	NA	CASSSTGEQFF	TGTGCCAGCAGTTCTACGGGTGAGCAGTTCTTC
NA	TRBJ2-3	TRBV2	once	CASSDYSESTDTQYF	TGTGCCAGCAGTGACTATAGCGAGAGCACAGATACGCAGTATTTT
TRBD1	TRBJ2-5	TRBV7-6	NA	CASSLKGQGLGETQYF	TGTGCCAGCAGCTTAAAGGGACAGGGCTTAGGAGAGACCCAGTACTTC
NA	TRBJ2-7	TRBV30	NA	CAWSVDTYYEQYF	TGTGCCTGGAGTGTTGACACTTACTACGAGCAGTACTTC
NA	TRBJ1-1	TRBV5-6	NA	CASSSTKGEGNTEAFF	TGTGCCAGCAGCTCAACGAAGGGAGAGGGGAACACTGAAGCTTTCTTT
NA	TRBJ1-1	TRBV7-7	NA	CASSQTENTEAFF	TGTGCCAGCAGCCAGACAGAGAACACTGAAGCTTTCTTT
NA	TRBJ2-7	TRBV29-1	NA	CSVGTGSSYEQYF	TGCAGCGTCGGGACGGGGAGCTCCTACGAGCAGTACTTC
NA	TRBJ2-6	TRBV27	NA	CASSLSRTVPSGANVLTF	TGTGCCAGCAGTTTAAGTAGGACAGTACCCTCTGGGGCCAACGTCCTGACTTTC
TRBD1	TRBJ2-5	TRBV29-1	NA	CSVSRQGDQETQYF	TGCAGCGTTTCCCGACAGGGAGACCAAGAGACCCAGTACTTC
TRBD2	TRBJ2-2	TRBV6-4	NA	CASSELAGSTGELFF	TGTGCCAGCAGTGAGCTAGCGGGATCTACCGGGGAGCTGTTTTTT
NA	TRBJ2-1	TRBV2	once	CASSDSLTSYNEQFF	TGTGCCAGCAGTGATTCACTGACCTCCTACAATGAGCAGTTCTTC
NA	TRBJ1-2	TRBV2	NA	CASRGYGYTF	TGTGCCAGCAGGGGCTATGGCTACACCTTC
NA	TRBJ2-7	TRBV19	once	CASSTRDGLREQYF	TGTGCCAGTAGTACCCGGGACGGCTTAAGGGAGCAGTACTTC
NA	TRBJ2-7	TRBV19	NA	CASSPAGGSPYEQYF	TGTGCCAGTAGTCCCGCAGGCGGCAGTCCCTACGAGCAGTACTTC
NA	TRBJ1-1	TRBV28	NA	CASSLRGSRDPGRAFF	TGTGCCAGCAGTTTGAGGGGGAGCAGGGACCCCGGGCGAGCTTTCTTT
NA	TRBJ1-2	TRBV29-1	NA	CSVEVRENGYTF	TGCAGCGTTGAAGTCCGCGAGAATGGCTACACCTTC
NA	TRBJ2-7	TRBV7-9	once	CASSSIGGRDEQYF	TGTGCCAGCAGCTCCATCGGGGGCAGGGACGAGCAGTACTTC
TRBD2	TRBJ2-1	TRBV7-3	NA	CASSLTGLAVHNEQFF	TGTGCCAGCAGCTTAACGGGCCTAGCGGTACACAATGAGCAGTTCTTC
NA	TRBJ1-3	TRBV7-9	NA	CASSSGGPTGGRIIGIYF	TGTGCCAGCAGCTCAGGAGGCCCGACAGGCGGACGCATTATCGGAATATATTTT
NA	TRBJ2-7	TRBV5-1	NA	CASSLEREYEQYF	TGCGCCAGCAGCTTGGAACGGGAATACGAGCAGTACTTC
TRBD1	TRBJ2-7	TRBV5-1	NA	CASSWGTGAYEQYF	TGCGCCAGCAGCTGGGGGACAGGGGCCTACGAGCAGTACTTC
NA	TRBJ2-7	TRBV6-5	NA	CASSSRGLFHEQYF	TGTGCCAGCAGTTCCCGGGGACTTTTCCACGAGCAGTACTTC
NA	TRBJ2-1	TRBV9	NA	CASSVEASPSYNEQFF	TGTGCCAGCAGCGTAGAGGCTAGCCCATCCTACAATGAGCAGTTCTTC
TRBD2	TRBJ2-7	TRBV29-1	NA	CSVEHRSRLAGDSYEQYF	TGCAGCGTTGAGCACCGCTCCCGACTAGCGGGGGACTCCTACGAGCAGTACTTC
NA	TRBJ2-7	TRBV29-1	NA	CSVDGRGEQYF	TGCAGCGTGGATGGTCGGGGCGAGCAGTACTTC
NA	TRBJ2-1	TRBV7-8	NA	CASRLEAREQFF	TGTGCCAGCAGACTTGAAGCCCGTGAGCAGTTCTTC
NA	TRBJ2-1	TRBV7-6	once	CASSVTGGEQFF	TGTGCCAGCAGCGTTACCGGGGGTGAGCAGTTCTTC
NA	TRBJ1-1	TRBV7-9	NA	CASSPLLVGWNTEAFF	TGTGCCAGCAGCCCTCTATTAGTTGGGTGGAACACTGAAGCTTTCTTT
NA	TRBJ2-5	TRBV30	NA	CAWGYLTGPSGTQYF	TGTGCCTGGGGATACCTGACAGGCCCCTCAGGGACCCAGTACTTC
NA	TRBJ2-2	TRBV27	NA	CASSLSGELFF	TGTGCCAGCAGTTTATCTGGGGAGCTGTTTTTT
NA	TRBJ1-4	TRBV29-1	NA	CSVVSRDGEKLFF	TGCAGCGTTGTCTCCAGGGACGGTGAAAAACTGTTTTTT
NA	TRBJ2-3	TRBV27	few	CASLGPTDTQYF	TGTGCCAGCCTGGGCCCCACAGATACGCAGTATTTT
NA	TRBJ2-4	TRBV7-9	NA	CASSLGLVGIQYF	TGTGCCAGCAGCTTAGGACTAGTGGGCATTCAGTACTTC
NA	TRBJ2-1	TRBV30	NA	CAWSRPNEQFF	TGTGCCTGGAGTAGACCAAATGAGCAGTTCTTC
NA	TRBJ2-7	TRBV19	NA	CASSIFHLDYEQYF	TGTGCCAGTAGTATCTTCCACCTCGACTACGAGCAGTACTTC
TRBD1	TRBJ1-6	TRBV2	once	CASSGDSLNSPLHF	TGTGCCAGCAGCGGGGACAGCCTTAATTCACCCCTCCACTTT